This is a list of T cell receptor beta chains from one sample in a study of blood T cell repertoires in COVID-19. TCRdb's table, derived via immunoSEQ multiplex PCR, lists solely in-frame clones and lacks some. The table has more than 350,000 clones, more than 80% seen once. Sequences were obtained from peripheral blood. The origin of the receptors is a woman aged 30 to 39 with COVID-19, enrolled during active disease. CDR3s include the opening cysteine and the closing phenylalanine or tryptophan. The order of the fields is CDR3 DNA, CDR3 protein, D gene, V gene, J gene, clone size, CDR3 length. A D gene is named only where the DNA matches it firmly. Size is stated for part of the rows, as once, few or many counts, or as a class when the clone is expanded.

DNA: TGTGCCAGCAGTGCGGGCGGACAGGGTGTTTACGAGCAGTACTTC
CDR3: CASSAGGQGVYEQYF
D: TRBD1
V: TRBV5-5
J: TRBJ2-7
size: -
length: 15

DNA: TGTGCCAGCTCACCTGCGGGAGCGACTAATGAGCAGTTCTTC
CDR3: CASSPAGATNEQFF
D: TRBD2
V: TRBV18
J: TRBJ2-1
size: -
length: 14

DNA: TGTGCCAGTAGTACCGGACAGGGGGCGAACACCGGGGAGCTGTTTTTT
CDR3: CASSTGQGANTGELFF
D: TRBD1
V: TRBV19
J: TRBJ2-2
size: once
length: 16

DNA: TGTGCCAGCAGCCAAGATTCCCCCGGAGCTAGCACAGATACGCAGTATTTT
CDR3: CASSQDSPGASTDTQYF
D: -
V: TRBV3-1/TRBV3-2
J: TRBJ2-3
size: -
length: 17

DNA: TGTGCCAGCAGTGGATCCAACGACAGGGGGCGGGCCGGGGAGCTGTTTTTT
CDR3: CASSGSNDRGRAGELFF
D: TRBD1
V: TRBV6-6
J: TRBJ2-2
size: -
length: 17

DNA: TGCGCCAGCAGCTCCTCGACCGGGACAGGTTCCGCAACCTACGAGCAGTACTTC
CDR3: CASSSSTGTGSATYEQYF
D: TRBD1
V: TRBV5-1
J: TRBJ2-7
size: -
length: 18

DNA: TGTGCAAGTCGCTGTCCCGGGACAGGGGGCCCAACTGGGATGAACACTGAAGCTTTCTTT
CDR3: CASRCPGTGGPTGMNTEAFF
D: -
V: TRBV12-2
J: TRBJ1-1
size: -
length: 20

DNA: TGTGCCAGCAGCTCCAACCGGGACAGGGGGCCCCACGAGCAGTACTTC
CDR3: CASSSNRDRGPHEQYF
D: TRBD1
V: TRBV11-2
J: TRBJ2-7
size: -
length: 16

DNA: TGTGCCAGCAGCAAAGCACATGTAACAGGGTTCTATCACTACGAGCAGTACTTC
CDR3: CASSKAHVTGFYHYEQYF
D: -
V: TRBV21-1
J: TRBJ2-7
size: once
length: 18

DNA: TGTGCCAGCAGCCAAGACCCTCCGCTAGCGGGCACATACAATGAGCAGTTCTTC
CDR3: CASSQDPPLAGTYNEQFF
D: TRBD2
V: TRBV14
J: TRBJ2-1
size: -
length: 18

DNA: TGTGCCAGCAGCAAGGGGGACAGGGGTTTTTGCACTGAAGCTTTCTTT
CDR3: CASSKGDRGFCTEAFF
D: -
V: TRBV21-1
J: TRBJ1-1
size: -
length: 16

DNA: TGCAGCGTTGAAGATCCCCCGACAGGGATGGACTATGGCTACACCTTC
CDR3: CSVEDPPTGMDYGYTF
D: TRBD1
V: TRBV29-1
J: TRBJ1-2
size: -
length: 16

DNA: TGTGCCAGCAGTTTATCGAGCTACACCGGGGAGCTGTTTTTT
CDR3: CASSLSSYTGELFF
D: -
V: TRBV27
J: TRBJ2-2
size: -
length: 14

DNA: TGTGCCAGCAGTAAATTGGGGGGGGAGTTTGGTACGCAGTATTTT
CDR3: CASSKLGGEFGTQYF
D: TRBD2
V: TRBV2
J: TRBJ2-3
size: -
length: 15

DNA: TGTGCCAGCAGTCCTCCTAATAATTCACCCCTCCACTTT
CDR3: CASSPPNNSPLHF
D: -
V: TRBV27
J: TRBJ1-6
size: -
length: 13

DNA: TGTGCCAGCTCACCTGAAGGGGTCGATGGCTACACCTTC
CDR3: CASSPEGVDGYTF
D: -
V: TRBV18
J: TRBJ1-2
size: -
length: 13

DNA: TGTGCCAGCAGCCCCTCAGGTGGCACTGAAGCTTTCTTT
CDR3: CASSPSGGTEAFF
D: -
V: TRBV3-1/TRBV3-2
J: TRBJ1-1
size: -
length: 13

DNA: TGTGCCATCAGTGATTCTCCCGGGACAGGGTCCACCGGGGAGCTGTTTTTT
CDR3: CAISDSPGTGSTGELFF
D: TRBD1
V: TRBV10-3
J: TRBJ2-2
size: -
length: 17

DNA: TGTGCCAGCACATCCACCGGGACTAGCGGGCATGAGCAGTTCTTC
CDR3: CASTSTGTSGHEQFF
D: TRBD2
V: TRBV7-6
J: TRBJ2-1
size: -
length: 15

DNA: TGCGCCAGCAGTCAATCCGGTTCGATCATGACCCGGGAAGCCGGAACCTCTGGGGCCAACGTCCTGACTTTC
CDR3: CASSQSGSIMTREAGTSGANVLTF
D: -
V: TRBV23-1
J: TRBJ2-6
size: -
length: 24

DNA: TGCAGCGTCGACAAGACGCCGGGACAGGGAGGTGGCTACACCTTC
CDR3: CSVDKTPGQGGGYTF
D: TRBD1
V: TRBV29-1
J: TRBJ1-2
size: once
length: 15

DNA: TGTGCCAGCAGCAAACCCGGACAGGGGGCATATGGCTACACCTTC
CDR3: CASSKPGQGAYGYTF
D: TRBD1
V: TRBV5-5
J: TRBJ1-2
size: -
length: 15

DNA: TGTGCCAGTAGGGGCAATCGCAGGCCCGGGGAGCTGTTTTTT
CDR3: CASRGNRRPGELFF
D: -
V: TRBV19
J: TRBJ2-2
size: -
length: 14

DNA: TGCAGTGCCAGGACTACAGATACGCAGTATTTT
CDR3: CSARTTDTQYF
D: -
V: TRBV20-1
J: TRBJ2-3
size: once
length: 11

DNA: TGTGCCAGCAGTAAGCAGGGTTGGGGTTACAATGAGCAGTTCTTC
CDR3: CASSKQGWGYNEQFF
D: -
V: TRBV28
J: TRBJ2-1
size: -
length: 15